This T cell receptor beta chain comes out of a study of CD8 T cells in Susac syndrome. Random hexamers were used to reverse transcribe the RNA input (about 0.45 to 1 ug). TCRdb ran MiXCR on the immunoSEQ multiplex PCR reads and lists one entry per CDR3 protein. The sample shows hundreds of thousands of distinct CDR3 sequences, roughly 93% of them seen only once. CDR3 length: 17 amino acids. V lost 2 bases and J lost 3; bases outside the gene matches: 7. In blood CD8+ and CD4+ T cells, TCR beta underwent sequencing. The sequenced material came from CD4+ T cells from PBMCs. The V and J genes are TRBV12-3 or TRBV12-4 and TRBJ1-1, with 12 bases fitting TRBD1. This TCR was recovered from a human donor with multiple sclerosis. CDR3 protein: CASSLRDRGHSDTEAFF. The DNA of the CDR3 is TGTGCCAGCAGTTTAAGGGACAGGGGGCACAGTGACACTGAAGCTTTCTTT.